This TCR beta chain is drawn from a study of shared clonotypes between healthy human individuals. The CDR3 is 15 amino acids. Germline V gives CDR1 SEHNR, CDR2 FQNEAQ (reference sequence). Trimming shortened V by 0 bases and J by 1 base, and 8 bases separated the two germline ends. Sequencing used immunoSEQ multiplex PCR; TCRdb keeps in-frame clones, though not all of them. This sample has roughly 510,000 clones, with over 60% found just once. The donors, all of them Caucasian adults, lived in Nashville, Tennessee. This TCR was sampled from a woman aged 40-49 years in good health. Some clones in this sample may be carry-over from other donors' samples. The sample taken for sequencing was PBMCs. The V and J genes are TRBV7-9 and TRBJ2-3; D remains unclear. In DNA form, the CDR3 reads TGTGCCAGCAGCTTAGCCATCGGAGGCACAGATACGCAGTATTTT. Protein product: CASSLAIGGTDTQYF.